This T cell receptor (beta chain) was documented in a study of blood T cell repertoires in COVID-19. For the study at large: Nucleic acid was either cDNA or gDNA, and it came from T cells, B-cell-depleted T cells, or PBMCs.

The CDR3 is 16 amino acids. Germline-derived CDR1 and CDR2 are LNHDA and SQIVND (reference sequence). Trimming took off 7 bases at V and 0 bases at J, with 17 bases between the two ends. TCRdb's copy holds only in-frame clones and misses some; the assay was immunoSEQ multiplex PCR. Among 20,000 to 25,000 clones listed, 75% to 90% were seen once. The chain carries TRBV19 and TRBJ2-3, with a weak D call TRBD1 (6 bases). The sequenced sample consisted of peripheral blood. The receptor's source is a woman of 80 years or more with acute or convalescent COVID-19. The CDR3 here is CASISSTGSSTDTQYF. The CDR3 DNA reads as TGTGCCAGTATCTCCTCTACAGGGTCGAGCACAGATACGCAGTATTTT. Complete variable domain (other parts from reference TRBV19 and TRBJ2-3): DGGITQSPKYLFRKEGQNVTLSCEQNLNHDAMYWYRQDPGQGLRLIYYSQIVNDFQKGDIAEGYSVSREKKESFPLTVTSAQKNPTAFYLCASISSTGSSTDTQYFGPGTRLTVL.